Listed below are T cell receptor beta chains from one sample, sequenced in a study of shared clonotypes between healthy human individuals. Using immunoSEQ multiplex PCR, the repertoire was profiled, and TCRdb retains in-frame clones only, with some absent. The sample includes 2 million to 2.5 million clones, approximately 93% of them seen just once. Sequencing was done on a sample of naive CD4+ T cells from PBMCs. The source is a man in his late teens or twenties in good health. Some clones in this sample may be carry-over from other donors' samples. The CDR3 runs from the conserved cysteine through the conserved F or W. The D gene is left open where the match is weak. Size tells how often a clone was seen (once, few, many) or the class of an expanded clone, and some rows leave it out.

TRBV6-1	.	TRBJ1-1	TRBD1	CASSETRTGTEAFF	TGTGCCAGCAGTGAAACCCGGACAGGGACTGAAGCTTTCTTT
TRBV28	.	TRBJ2-1	TRBD1	CASSPWGWNRGASYNEQFF	TGTGCCAGCAGTCCTTGGGGATGGAACAGGGGCGCTTCCTACAATGAGCAGTTCTTC
TRBV27	.	TRBJ1-3	.	CASSGAGENTIYF	TGTGCCAGCAGTGGGGCAGGGGAAAACACCATATATTTT
TRBV5-8	.	TRBJ1-2	TRBD1	CASSLTGTGHGYTF	TGTGCCAGCAGTCTTACCGGGACAGGGCATGGCTACACCTTC
TRBV5-4	.	TRBJ2-5	TRBD2	CASSSPMGGYQETQYF	TGTGCCAGCAGCTCCCCAATGGGAGGGTACCAAGAGACCCAGTACTTC
TRBV28	.	TRBJ2-1	TRBD2	CATKAGGSVYNEQFF	TGTGCCACGAAAGCGGGAGGGAGTGTCTACAATGAGCAGTTCTTC
TRBV29-1	.	TRBJ2-7	TRBD2	CSASSGRAPYEQYF	TGCAGCGCCTCTAGCGGGAGGGCCCCCTACGAGCAGTACTTC
TRBV4-1	.	TRBJ1-6	.	CASSQGRVGSTAKFSPLHF	TGCGCCAGCAGCCAAGGTCGAGTGGGATCAACGGCCAAATTTTCACCCCTCCACTTT
TRBV4-1	.	TRBJ2-1	TRBD2	CASSQGGLVTDEQFF	TGCGCCAGCAGCCAAGGGGGACTAGTCACCGATGAGCAGTTCTTC
TRBV2	.	TRBJ1-2	.	CASRGDGSSPGYTF	TGTGCCAGCAGGGGGGACGGATCCAGCCCTGGCTACACCTTC
TRBV2	few	TRBJ1-1	.	CASSKGQGGNTEAFF	TGTGCCAGCAGTAAAGGCCAGGGAGGGAACACTGAAGCTTTCTTT
TRBV7-9	.	TRBJ1-4	.	CASSLTGGNEKLFF	TGTGCCAGCAGCTTAACGGGGGGGAATGAAAAACTGTTTTTT
TRBV4-1	.	TRBJ2-1	TRBD2	CASSRGTSGSYEQFF	TGCGCCAGCAGCCGTGGGACTAGCGGGAGTTATGAGCAGTTCTTC
TRBV5-6	.	TRBJ2-7	TRBD1	CASSTTGAPYEQYF	TGTGCCAGCAGCACGACAGGGGCCCCCTACGAGCAGTACTTC
TRBV5-1	once	TRBJ2-7	.	CASSLRGEQYF	TGCGCCAGCAGCTTGCGGGGCGAGCAGTACTTC
TRBV25-1	once	TRBJ2-2	.	CASSAGGVANTGELFF	TGTGCCAGCAGCGCAGGCGGGGTCGCGAACACCGGGGAGCTGTTTTTT
TRBV6-5	.	TRBJ1-1	TRBD1	CASSYGTDGVNTEAFF	TGTGCCAGCAGTTATGGGACAGATGGAGTGAACACTGAAGCTTTCTTT
TRBV19	.	TRBJ2-1	TRBD2	CASELAGVQNEQFF	TGTGCCAGCGAACTAGCGGGAGTTCAGAATGAGCAGTTCTTC
TRBV28	once	TRBJ1-2	.	CASSLGGALLQNGYTF	TGTGCCAGCAGTTTAGGCGGGGCACTCCTACAGAATGGCTACACCTTC
TRBV2	.	TRBJ1-3	.	CASSAEGVSGNTIYF	TGTGCCAGCAGTGCGGAGGGGGTATCTGGAAACACCATATATTTT
TRBV5-1	.	TRBJ2-3	TRBD2	CASSLVAGGSSTDTQYF	TGCGCCAGCAGCTTGGTTGCTGGCGGGAGTTCCACAGATACGCAGTATTTT
TRBV7-2	.	TRBJ2-1	.	CASRKGRLGLGQFF	TGTGCCAGCAGAAAAGGTCGGCTAGGATTGGGGCAGTTCTTC
TRBV5-5	.	TRBJ1-5	.	CASSLAGGQYSNQPQHF	TGTGCCAGCAGCCTCGCAGGTGGGCAATATAGCAATCAGCCCCAGCATTTT
TRBV7-8	.	TRBJ2-7	TRBD1	CASSSRDRSSYEQYF	TGTGCCAGCAGCTCCAGGGACAGGAGCTCCTACGAGCAGTACTTC
TRBV19	.	TRBJ2-5	TRBD2	CASSYGTSDTKETQYF	TGTGCCAGTAGTTATGGGACTAGCGATACCAAGGAGACCCAGTACTTC
TRBV5-1	.	TRBJ1-1	.	CASRTSPGPEAFF	TGCGCCAGCCGCACTTCTCCCGGGCCTGAAGCTTTCTTT
TRBV4-1	.	TRBJ2-2	.	CASSPSGADTGELFF	TGCGCCAGCAGCCCCTCAGGGGCCGACACCGGGGAGCTGTTTTTT
TRBV6-6	.	TRBJ2-7	.	CASRPPGVSSYEQYF	TGTGCCAGCAGACCCCCAGGGGTGAGCTCCTACGAGCAGTACTTC
TRBV19	.	TRBJ2-2	TRBD1	CASSPRGTGDPNTGELFF	TGTGCCAGTAGTCCAAGGGGGACAGGGGATCCGAACACCGGGGAGCTGTTTTTT
TRBV4-2	once	TRBJ2-1	TRBD2	CASSQTQREPYNEQFF	TGTGCCAGCAGCCAAACCCAGCGGGAACCATACAATGAGCAGTTCTTC
TRBV29-1	.	TRBJ2-5	.	CSVDTSGRETQYF	TGCAGCGTTGACACCAGCGGGCGAGAGACCCAGTACTTC
TRBV7-6	.	TRBJ1-3	.	CASSLERVRGNTIYF	TGTGCCAGCAGCTTGGAGCGGGTGAGGGGAAACACCATATATTTT
TRBV6-6	once	TRBJ1-3	.	CASSPLGGFSGNTIYF	TGTGCCAGCAGTCCCCTTGGCGGATTCTCTGGAAACACCATATATTTT
TRBV5-1	.	TRBJ2-1	.	CASSRIQGGNEQFF	TGCGCCAGCAGCCGGATACAGGGAGGTAATGAGCAGTTCTTC
TRBV2	.	TRBJ2-7	TRBD2	CASKLTREASYEQYF	TGTGCCAGCAAATTAACGCGGGAGGCCAGCTACGAGCAGTACTTC
TRBV6-1	.	TRBJ1-4	TRBD1	CASRPGTANEKLFF	TGTGCCAGCAGGCCCGGGACAGCAAATGAAAAACTGTTTTTT
TRBV29-1	.	TRBJ1-2	.	CSAKGQDYGYTF	TGCAGCGCCAAAGGGCAAGACTATGGCTACACCTTC
TRBV28	.	TRBJ1-2	.	CASSFMPAYGYTF	TGTGCCAGCAGTTTCATGCCAGCCTATGGCTACACCTTC
TRBV18	.	TRBJ2-1	TRBD1	CASSPPTGGFDNEQFF	TGTGCCAGCTCACCACCGACAGGGGGGTTCGACAATGAGCAGTTCTTC
TRBV7-9	.	TRBJ2-5	.	CASSRGVGQAGTQYF	TGTGCCAGCAGCCGAGGGGTGGGGCAGGCGGGGACCCAGTACTTC
TRBV5-8	.	TRBJ2-7	.	CAIQGKVYEQYF	TGTGCCATCCAGGGTAAGGTCTACGAGCAGTACTTC
TRBV5-1	.	TRBJ2-7	TRBD1	CASSPGQVVGEQYF	TGCGCCAGTTCCCCAGGACAGGTAGTCGGCGAGCAGTACTTC
TRBV30	once	TRBJ1-2	.	CAWRVKGANYGYTF	TGTGCCTGGAGGGTGAAAGGGGCTAACTATGGCTACACCTTC
TRBV25-1	.	TRBJ1-6	TRBD1	CATGTGYSPLHF	TGTGCCACCGGGACAGGGTATTCACCCCTCCACTTT
TRBV30	.	TRBJ2-7	.	CAWSRRDLGEQYF	TGTGCCTGGAGTAGGCGGGACCTTGGCGAGCAGTACTTC
TRBV19	.	TRBJ1-2	.	CASSTYGQGRNYGYTF	TGTGCCAGTAGTACCTATGGGCAGGGAAGGAACTATGGCTACACCTTC
TRBV5-1	.	TRBJ1-5	.	CASSPGTDQPQHF	TGCGCCAGCAGCCCAGGGACCGATCAGCCCCAGCATTTT
TRBV19	.	TRBJ1-2	.	CASSISGPIRYGYTF	TGTGCCAGTAGTATTTCGGGACCTATTAGGTATGGCTACACCTTC